The rows below give T cell receptor beta chains drawn from one sample of a study of shared clonotypes between healthy human individuals. Measured with immunoSEQ multiplex PCR; TCRdb has only the in-frame clones, and not every one. This repertoire shows more than 2,000,000 clones, over 90% found once; its top ten account for 0.3% to 0.4%. The sample was naive CD4+ T cells from PBMCs. The source of these receptors is a man aged 18-30 years in good health. Some clones in this sample may be carry-over from other donors' samples. The CDR3 runs from the conserved cysteine through the conserved F or W. A D gene is named only where the DNA matches it firmly. Clone size, where shown, is once, few, many, or a class for clones that have expanded.

D,V,size,J,CDR3,DNA
TRBD2,TRBV9,-,TRBJ2-3,CASSVGLAGHPSTDTQYF,TGTGCCAGCAGCGTAGGGCTAGCGGGGCATCCTAGCACAGATACGCAGTATTTT
TRBD2,TRBV30,few,TRBJ2-7,CAWTRLAVSYEQYF,TGTGCCTGGACACGACTAGCGGTGTCCTACGAGCAGTACTTC
TRBD2,TRBV11-1,-,TRBJ2-1,CASSPGGSGRGNEQFF,TGTGCCAGCAGCCCTGGGGGTAGCGGGAGAGGCAATGAGCAGTTCTTC
TRBD2,TRBV28,once,TRBJ2-7,CASTKDGTAGTSGSPRSSEQYF,TGTGCCAGCACCAAAGACGGGACAGCCGGGACTAGCGGGAGCCCCAGGTCATCCGAGCAGTACTTC
-,TRBV30,-,TRBJ2-1,CAWSSQTFFNEQFF,TGTGCCTGGAGTTCACAAACCTTCTTTAATGAGCAGTTCTTC
-,TRBV7-2,-,TRBJ2-5,CASSGPSPRETQYF,TGTGCCAGCAGCGGTCCTTCCCCCCGGGAGACCCAGTACTTC
-,TRBV25-1,-,TRBJ2-1,CATWSGAHNEQFF,TGTGCCACCTGGTCGGGGGCCCACAATGAGCAGTTCTTC
TRBD2,TRBV5-1,-,TRBJ2-3,CASGAGGGSDTQYF,TGCGCCAGCGGGGCGGGAGGTGGCTCAGATACGCAGTATTTT
TRBD2,TRBV5-4,once,TRBJ2-7,CASSKGLAETYEQYF,TGTGCCAGCAGCAAGGGACTAGCGGAGACCTACGAGCAGTACTTC
-,TRBV4-3,-,TRBJ2-7,CASSQDPNSYEQYF,TGCGCCAGCAGCCAAGATCCTAACTCCTACGAGCAGTACTTC
-,TRBV19,once,TRBJ1-2,CASRHRTGNYGYTF,TGTGCCAGTAGACACCGGACCGGGAACTATGGCTACACCTTC
-,TRBV7-2,-,TRBJ1-5,CASSLEQGFNQPQHF,TGTGCCAGCAGCTTGGAACAGGGTTTTAATCAGCCCCAGCATTTT
-,TRBV4-3,-,TRBJ1-6,CASSQERQHNSPLHF,TGCGCCAGCAGCCAAGAAAGGCAGCATAATTCACCCCTCCACTTT
-,TRBV6-1,-,TRBJ1-6,CASLVVPTSAAPLHF,TGTGCCAGCTTAGTGGTTCCCACGTCTGCTGCACCCCTCCACTTT
-,TRBV9,-,TRBJ2-1,CASSSLHPPSEQFF,TGTGCCAGCAGCTCTCTCCACCCTCCAAGTGAGCAGTTCTTC
TRBD1,TRBV6-5,-,TRBJ1-1,CASSRTGKGAEAFF,TGTGCCAGCAGTCGGACAGGGAAGGGAGCTGAAGCTTTCTTT
TRBD1,TRBV28,once,TRBJ1-1,CASSSGGAGNTEAFF,TGTGCCAGCAGCTCAGGGGGCGCGGGGAACACTGAAGCTTTCTTT
-,TRBV9,-,TRBJ2-2,CASSVQGGLITGELFF,TGTGCCAGCAGCGTACAAGGTGGTTTGATCACCGGGGAGCTGTTTTTT
-,TRBV28,few,TRBJ1-1,CASTTFGGSGWNTEAFF,TGTGCCAGCACCACCTTCGGGGGCTCAGGGTGGAACACTGAAGCTTTCTTT
TRBD1,TRBV7-8,-,TRBJ2-7,CASSPRWGQAYEQYF,TGTGCCAGCAGCCCCCGATGGGGACAGGCCTACGAGCAGTACTTC
-,TRBV7-9,-,TRBJ1-2,CASSLEAGRDGYTF,TGTGCCAGCAGCTTAGAGGCGGGGAGGGATGGCTACACCTTC
TRBD1,TRBV28,-,TRBJ1-5,CASSLGQAVWQPQHF,TGTGCCAGCAGTTTGGGACAGGCGGTTTGGCAGCCCCAGCATTTT
-,TRBV5-4,-,TRBJ2-7,CASSLGLGSFSYEQYF,TGTGCCAGCAGCTTGGGTCTTGGGTCGTTCTCCTACGAGCAGTACTTC
TRBD2,TRBV5-4,-,TRBJ2-2,CASSPSGTSGRVTGELFF,TGTGCCAGCAGCCCATCCGGTACTAGCGGGAGGGTCACCGGGGAGCTGTTTTTT
-,TRBV6-4,-,TRBJ2-2,CASSATGATGELFF,TGTGCCAGCAGTGCGACAGGCGCCACCGGGGAGCTGTTTTTT
-,TRBV7-9,few,TRBJ1-2,CASTSGYGYTF,TGTGCCAGCACGTCAGGCTATGGCTACACCTTC
-,TRBV28,once,TRBJ1-1,CASRVTVTEAFF,TGTGCCAGCAGGGTTACAGTCACTGAAGCTTTCTTT
-,TRBV7-3,-,TRBJ2-2,CASSLTLGTGELFF,TGTGCCAGCAGCTTAACGTTAGGAACCGGGGAGCTGTTTTTT
TRBD1,TRBV6-6,-,TRBJ1-2,CASSGTGTGGAGYTF,TGTGCCAGCAGTGGTACCGGGACAGGGGGCGCTGGCTACACCTTC
-,TRBV7-3,-,TRBJ1-2,CASSLQGSYGYTF,TGTGCCAGCAGCTTACAGGGAAGCTATGGCTACACCTTC
-,TRBV29-1,-,TRBJ1-1,CSVEPILGEAFF,TGCAGCGTTGAACCCATCTTAGGTGAAGCTTTCTTT
-,TRBV28,few,TRBJ2-7,CASRDYEQYF,TGTGCCAGCAGGGACTACGAGCAGTACTTC
-,TRBV7-9,-,TRBJ2-7,CASSRGASSYEQYF,TGTGCCAGCTCCCGGGGAGCGAGCTCCTACGAGCAGTACTTC
-,TRBV6-5,-,TRBJ1-3,CASTQEGGSGNTIYF,TGTGCCAGCACTCAGGAAGGGGGCTCTGGAAACACCATATATTTT
TRBD1,TRBV27,-,TRBJ2-1,CASSRDRGLENEQFF,TGTGCCAGCAGCCGGGACAGGGGGTTAGAGAATGAGCAGTTCTTC
-,TRBV25-1,-,TRBJ1-6,CASSESGQGDNSPLHF,TGTGCCAGCAGTGAAAGCGGCCAGGGAGATAATTCACCCCTCCACTTT
-,TRBV6-5,-,TRBJ2-3,CASSRRGLKYF,TGTGCCAGCAGCAGACGGGGATTAAAGTATTTT
-,TRBV5-1,-,TRBJ1-1,CASSPRGTRMTEAFF,TGCGCCAGCAGCCCGCGGGGCACCAGGATGACTGAAGCTTTCTTT
TRBD2,TRBV7-9,-,TRBJ2-5,CASSLPRLAGLQETQYF,TGTGCCAGCAGCTTACCAAGACTAGCGGGGTTACAAGAGACCCAGTACTTC
-,TRBV5-1,-,TRBJ2-3,CASSLGSDTQYF,TGCGCCAGCAGCTTGGGCTCAGATACGCAGTATTTT
TRBD1,TRBV28,-,TRBJ1-4,CASSPGGLPLKLFF,TGTGCCAGCAGTCCAGGGGGTCTCCCCCTAAAACTGTTTTTT
-,TRBV5-1,-,TRBJ2-1,CASSPYSRLWDEQFF,TGCGCCAGCAGCCCGTACTCCCGACTTTGGGATGAGCAGTTCTTC
-,TRBV7-2,-,TRBJ1-5,CASSVRGWNQPQHF,TGTGCCAGCAGCGTCCGGGGCTGGAATCAGCCCCAGCATTTT
-,TRBV2,once,TRBJ1-3,CASSEWSLNKQNTIYF,TGTGCCAGCAGTGAGTGGTCACTTAACAAACAAAACACCATATATTTT
-,TRBV10-1,-,TRBJ1-1,CATMVMNTEAFF,TGCGCCACCATGGTTATGAACACTGAAGCTTTCTTT
-,TRBV7-6,-,TRBJ1-4,CASSLVTLEKLFF,TGTGCCAGCAGCTTAGTAACTTTAGAAAAACTGTTTTTT
TRBD1,TRBV5-1,-,TRBJ2-5,CASRPTGGEWETQYF,TGCGCCAGCAGACCAACAGGGGGCGAATGGGAGACCCAGTACTTC
TRBD1,TRBV7-2,-,TRBJ1-4,CASSPFGQGKLFF,TGTGCCAGCAGCCCCTTTGGACAGGGGAAACTGTTTTTT
-,TRBV27,-,TRBJ1-4,CASREWGGTNEKLFF,TGTGCCAGCAGAGAATGGGGGGGAACTAATGAAAAACTGTTTTTT
-,TRBV18,-,TRBJ1-1,CASSPVGFTEAFF,TGTGCCAGCTCACCGGTGGGGTTCACTGAAGCTTTCTTT
TRBD1,TRBV2,few,TRBJ2-7,CASSLGTGGYEQYF,TGTGCCAGCAGTTTAGGGACAGGGGGCTACGAGCAGTACTTC
TRBD2,TRBV4-1,-,TRBJ2-3,CASSERERTDTQYF,TGCGCCAGCAGCGAGCGGGAGCGCACAGATACGCAGTATTTT
-,TRBV6-5,once,TRBJ2-7,CASSYSPAPRQEQYF,TGTGCCAGCAGTTACTCCCCGGCCCCAAGACAGGAGCAGTACTTC